This section outlines one T cell receptor beta chain sequence together with its context. The CDR3 contains 14 residues. Looked up from germline, CDR1 is MGHDK and CDR2 is SYGVNS. Trimming at V came to 6 bases and at J to 1 base, leaving 2 bases not matched to a gene. This sample is drawn from a study of blood T cell repertoires in COVID-19. Study-level background: The samples span acute and convalescent COVID-19 from the United States, Italy and Spain.

Authors' data handling: It was from reference gene primer amplification that nucleated cell counts were estimated. Libraries were prepared by immunoSEQ multiplex PCR; TCRdb keeps only in-frame clonotypes and omits some of them. Clone size and the V and J calls come from that table; the DNA yielded D and trimming. The table has under 500,000 clones, 87% seen once; the top ten hold under 2.5%. Participant age was roughly 18 to 95 years, and participants resided in about 25 US areas. The V and J genes are TRBV25-1 and TRBJ1-3; 8 bases fit TRBD1. The sequencing sample was made of PBMCs or T cells enriched from blood (not recorded which). This receptor was taken from a woman aged 18-29 years with acute COVID-19. CDR3 in amino acids: CASRDRVSGNTIYF. DNA for the CDR3: TGTGCCAGCAGGGACAGGGTATCTGGAAACACCATATATTTT. The full variable domain, with the rest looked up from reference TRBV25-1 and TRBJ1-3, is EADIYQTPRYLVIGTGKKITLECSQTMGHDKMYWYQQDPGMELHLIHYSYGVNSTEKGDLSSESTVSRIRTEHFPLTLESARPSHTSQYLCASRDRVSGNTIYFGEGSWLTVV.